This T cell receptor beta chain was identified in a study of blood T cells in healthy people across ages. It was with a sample-barcoded 5' primer and a J-beta primer mix that a second PCR of roughly 7 to 12 cycles was run. One entry per CDR3 protein, called by TCRdb with MiXCR from the 5' RACE reads. The sample has roughly 730,000 distinct CDR3 sequences, about 56% seen once. J gave up 0 bases and V 5 bases, and 6 bases lay outside the gene matches. The CDR3 length is 14 residues. Looked up from germline, CDR1 is SQVTM and CDR2 is ANQGSEA. The sample comprised blood. The rearrangement joins TRBV29-1 to TRBJ2-5; 7 bases align to TRBD2. This TCR derives from a man in his forties in good health. This CDR3 reads CSVNPAGHQETQYF. Here the CDR3 DNA reads TGCAGCGTTAACCCAGCGGGGCACCAAGAGACCCAGTACTTC.